The rows below give T cell receptor beta chains drawn from one sample of a study of graft-versus-host responses after intestinal transplantation. The antigens for these receptors are not known. Data came from immunoSEQ multiplex PCR; TCRdb stores just in-frame clones and leaves some out. The data show around 130,000 clones, 90% to 95% seen once. The sample consisted of unstimulated CD4+ T cells sorted from spleen or lymph node cells, taken before intestinal transplant. The receptors stem from a human donor who received an intestinal transplant. The CDR3 runs from the conserved cysteine through the conserved F or W. The order of the fields is J gene, V gene, clone size, D gene, CDR3 DNA, CDR3 protein. The D gene is left open where the match is weak. Some rows have no size entry. The others give once, few or many, or a class for an expanded clone.

TRBJ1-2 TRBV10-2 . TRBD1 TGCGCCAGCAGTGAGGAGGGGGCAACAGGGTGGGAGGTCTATGGCTACACCTTC CASSEEGATGWEVYGYTF
TRBJ1-5 TRBV19 . . TGTGCCAGTAGTAGAGTCGGGGCAAGGGGCCTATCGGGACAGCCCCAGCATTTT CASSRVGARGLSGQPQHF
TRBJ1-1 TRBV7-9 . . TGTGCCAGCAGCTTTAACGCGTTCACTGAAGCTTTCTTT CASSFNAFTEAFF
TRBJ1-2 TRBV7-2 . . TGTGCCAGCATGCGGCCCGCTACCTTCTTCTATGGCTACACCTTC CASMRPATFFYGYTF
TRBJ1-3 TRBV7-2 . TRBD1 TGTGCCAGCAGCACGGACAGGGTGGGGAACACCATATATTTT CASSTDRVGNTIYF
TRBJ2-4 TRBV4-2 . . TGTGCCAGCAGCCGAGCCCGCTCAACGTCCCCTAAAAACATTCAGTACTTC CASSRARSTSPKNIQYF
TRBJ2-5 TRBV7-2 . . TGTGCCAGCAGCAAGGGGGGGGTGGAGACCCAGTACTTC CASSKGGVETQYF
TRBJ1-2 TRBV6-1 . TRBD1 TGTGCCAGCCCTCCTCCCGGGACAGAAATCTATGGCTACACCTTC CASPPPGTEIYGYTF
TRBJ1-1 TRBV11-3 . . TGTGCCAGCAGCCCGCGGGGGCTGAACACTGAAGCTTTCTTT CASSPRGLNTEAFF
TRBJ1-1 TRBV7-9 . . TGTGCCAGCAGCCGGGGGGCGGGGCGAGCTTTCTTT CASSRGAGRAFF
TRBJ1-4 TRBV19 . . TGTGCCAGTAGTGTGGAGAGCCATGAAAAACTGTTTTTT CASSVESHEKLFF
TRBJ1-2 TRBV6-5 . . TGTGCCACCCAAGAGGAAGGGGGAGGCTACACCTTC CATQEEGGGYTF
TRBJ1-4 TRBV5-1 few TRBD1 TGCGCCAGCAGGGGACAGGGGAGTGAAAAACTGTTTTTT CASRGQGSEKLFF
TRBJ2-7 TRBV5-1 once TRBD2 TGCGCCAGCAGCCCGCAAGCAGGGCGGGGGGCCTACGAGCAGTACTTC CASSPQAGRGAYEQYF
TRBJ2-2 TRBV5-1 . . TGCGCCAGCAGCTTGGGGCTAGGATCCGGGGAGCTGTTTTTT CASSLGLGSGELFF
TRBJ1-2 TRBV11-1 . TRBD1 TGTGCCAGCAGCTTAAACGGCGCGGGACAGACAATAGCCTATGGCTACACCTTC CASSLNGAGQTIAYGYTF
TRBJ2-3 TRBV19 . . TGTGCCAGTAGTATTGGGGGGGCGTACACAGATACGCAGTATTTT CASSIGGAYTDTQYF
TRBJ1-1 TRBV2 . . TGTGCCAGCAGCAAAACCGCGCCCGAAGGCGCTTTCTTT CASSKTAPEGAFF
TRBJ2-3 TRBV7-3 . . TGTGCCAGCAGCTTATCTGGACGTAGCACAGATACGCAGTATTTT CASSLSGRSTDTQYF
TRBJ2-7 TRBV18 . TRBD2 TGTGCCAGCTCACCAGGAGCGGGGAAGTCCTACGAGCAGTACTTC CASSPGAGKSYEQYF
TRBJ1-1 TRBV6-5 . . TGTGCCAGCAGTTACTCGAGCTTTTTGGGGAGGGCTTTCTTT CASSYSSFLGRAFF
TRBJ1-3 TRBV6-1 . . TGTGCCAGCAGTGAAAGAGGCAGATACCCAAACACCATATATTTT CASSERGRYPNTIYF
TRBJ1-2 TRBV6-1 . . TGTGCCAGCAGGACCGGGAACTATGGCTACACCTTC CASRTGNYGYTF
TRBJ2-3 TRBV2 . . TGTGCCAGCAGTGGAAATCGGGTAGGGGCGGTCACAGATACGCAGTATTTT CASSGNRVGAVTDTQYF
TRBJ1-1 TRBV30 . . TGTGCCTGGAGCTCCCAGATGAACACTGAAGCTTTCTTT CAWSSQMNTEAFF
TRBJ2-7 TRBV27 . . TGTGCCAGCAGCCCTTACCCCGGGGACTACGAGCAGTACTTC CASSPYPGDYEQYF
TRBJ2-7 TRBV25-1 . . TGTGCCAGCACGGGACACGGTCGCTACGAGCAGTACTTC CASTGHGRYEQYF
TRBJ2-2 TRBV19 . . TGTGCCAGTAAGCACCCGCAGAACACCGGGGAGCTGTTTTTT CASKHPQNTGELFF
TRBJ2-1 TRBV10-1 . . TGCGCCAGCAGTGAGTCATCCACCAGGGGTGAGCAGTTCTTC CASSESSTRGEQFF
TRBJ1-3 TRBV5-1 . . TGCGCCAGCAGCATGACAACTTCTGGAAACACCATATATTTT CASSMTTSGNTIYF
TRBJ1-3 TRBV19 . . TGTGCCAGTGGAACCCCTGGAAACACCATATATTTT CASGTPGNTIYF
TRBJ1-2 TRBV6-6 . . TGTGCCAGCAGGTACACCAGAGCTAACTATGGCTACACCTTC CASRYTRANYGYTF
TRBJ2-5 TRBV27 . TRBD1 TGTGCCAGCAGTTTAGGACAGGCCGTTAACCAAGAGACCCAGTACTTC CASSLGQAVNQETQYF
TRBJ1-1 TRBV14 once . TGTGCCAGCAGCCAAGAGTGGCGCCAGGTGAACACTGAAGCTTTCTTT CASSQEWRQVNTEAFF
TRBJ2-2 TRBV30 . . TGTGCCTGGACGGCAGGACCGAACACCGGGGAGCTGTTTTTT CAWTAGPNTGELFF
TRBJ1-3 TRBV10-2 . TRBD1 TGCGCCAGCAGAACAGGGGTCTCTGGAAACACCATATATTTT CASRTGVSGNTIYF
TRBJ2-5 TRBV11-2 . . TGTGCCAGCAGCTTAATAACAGCAGAGACCCAGTACTTC CASSLITAETQYF
TRBJ1-2 TRBV5-4 . . TGTGCCAGCAGCCCGGGGGGGGAAGGCTACACCTTC CASSPGGEGYTF
TRBJ2-7 TRBV19 . . TGTGCCAGTCTTTGGGCAGGGTTCGCCTACGAGCAGTACTTC CASLWAGFAYEQYF
TRBJ2-1 TRBV10-3 once . TGTGCCATCAGTGAAAGGGGCAATGAGCAGTTCTTC CAISERGNEQFF
TRBJ2-1 TRBV11-2 once TRBD2 TGTGCCAGCAGCTTTCCTAGCGGGGGGGGGAATGAGCAGTTCTTC CASSFPSGGGNEQFF